This T cell receptor beta chain came from a study of CD8 T cells in ankylosing spondylitis. Whole-study findings and limits: Significant enrichment of disease-linked clones was reported in matched ankylosing spondylitis synovial fluid. A TCR beta motif of several highly homologous variants seemed to mark ankylosing spondylitis blood. Disease-linked clones bore a CD8+ phenotype, appearing relatively rarely in peripheral blood.

By quantitative 5'-RACE with molecular barcodes, the TCR beta libraries were made. TCRdb reprocessed the 5' RACE reads via MiXCR and lists one record per CDR3 protein. The sample holds about 440,000 distinct CDR3 sequences, under 20% seen once. Note on this clonotype: As yet, its antigen is unknown.

The receptor was isolated from a male donor with ankylosing spondylitis. Sequenced material: blood, either unsorted or a sorted T cell fraction (not recorded which).

CDR3 region: CATTGQGQPQHF. The CDR3, as DNA: TGTGCCACCACAGGCCAGGGTCAGCCCCAGCATTTT. This rearrangement joins TRBV28 to TRBJ1-5; D possibly corresponds to TRBD1 (5 bases). The CDR3 covers 12 residues. CDR1 and CDR2 (germline): MDHEN, SYDVKM. V shed 10 bases and J shed 6 bases, with 13 bases lying between them.